The clone carrying this T cell receptor (beta chain) is large. Its target is unknown. This beta chain came through as a stray read in a library set up for alpha chains, and its size says little. Specified time point: sample taken at primary tumor resection. Untreated early-stage non-small cell lung cancer patients, 70 to 85 in total, were the donors. CDR3 length: 13 amino acids. The germline V gene encodes CDR1 SNHLY and CDR2 FYNNEI. Between the trimmed V and J ends, which lost 4 bases and 7 bases, there was a span of 12 bases. Each CDR3 protein gets one entry after TCRdb re-called the 5' RACE reads with MiXCR. The repertoire holds about 590 distinct CDR3 sequences, with 20% to 25% as singletons. These data come from a study of spatial heterogeneity in lung cancer. Study overall: Beta-chain sequences consistently outnumbered alpha-chain sequences in detection. For tumor regions, TCR transcript counts showed a strong correlation with a T cell module score derived from matched bulk RNA-seq.

Study findings and constraints: Of the expanded TCRs, ubiquitous and regional counts tracked the counts of ubiquitous and regional nonsynonymous mutations, respectively. Tracking of tumor mutation counts was seen in expanded intratumoral alpha and beta TCR counts.

The chain couples TRBV2 to TRBJ2-3, with D perhaps TRBD1 (6 bases). Sequences were derived from lung tumor tissue, sampled at surgery. This clonotype was obtained from a male donor with early-stage non-small cell lung cancer. CDR3 region: CASSVIQGNTQYF. The CDR3 DNA sequence: TGTGCCAGCAGTGTTATACAGGGAAATACGCAGTATTTT.